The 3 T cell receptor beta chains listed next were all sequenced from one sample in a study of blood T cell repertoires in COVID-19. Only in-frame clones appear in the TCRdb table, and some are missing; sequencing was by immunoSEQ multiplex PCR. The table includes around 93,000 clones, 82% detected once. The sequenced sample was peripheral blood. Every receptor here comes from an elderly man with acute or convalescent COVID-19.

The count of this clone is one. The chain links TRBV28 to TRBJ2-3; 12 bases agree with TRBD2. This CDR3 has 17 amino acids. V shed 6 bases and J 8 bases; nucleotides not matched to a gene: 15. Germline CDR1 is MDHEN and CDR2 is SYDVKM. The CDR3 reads CASRPVGTSGFSVTQYF. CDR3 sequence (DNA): TGTGCCAGCAGGCCCGTCGGGACTAGCGGGTTCTCCGTTACGCAGTATTTT. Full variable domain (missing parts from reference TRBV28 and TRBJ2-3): DVKVTQSSRYLVKRTGEKVFLECVQDMDHENMFWYRQDPGLGLRLIYFSYDVKMKEKGDIPEGYSVSREKKERFSLILESASTNQTSMYLCASRPVGTSGFSVTQYFGPGTRLTVL.

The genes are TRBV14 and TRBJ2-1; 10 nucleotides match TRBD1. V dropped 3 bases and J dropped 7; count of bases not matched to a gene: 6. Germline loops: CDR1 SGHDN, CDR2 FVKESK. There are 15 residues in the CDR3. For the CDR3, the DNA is TGTGCCAGCAGCCAGGGGACAGGGGTTGGAAATGAGCAGTTCTTC. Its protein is CASSQGTGVGNEQFF.

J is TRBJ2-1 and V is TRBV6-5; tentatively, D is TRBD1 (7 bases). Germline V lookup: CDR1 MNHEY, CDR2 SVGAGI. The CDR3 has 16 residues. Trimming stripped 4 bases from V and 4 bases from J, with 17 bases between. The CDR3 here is CASSSGGAGGYNEQFF. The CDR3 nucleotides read TGTGCCAGCAGTTCCGGAGGGGCAGGGGGTTACAATGAGCAGTTCTTC.